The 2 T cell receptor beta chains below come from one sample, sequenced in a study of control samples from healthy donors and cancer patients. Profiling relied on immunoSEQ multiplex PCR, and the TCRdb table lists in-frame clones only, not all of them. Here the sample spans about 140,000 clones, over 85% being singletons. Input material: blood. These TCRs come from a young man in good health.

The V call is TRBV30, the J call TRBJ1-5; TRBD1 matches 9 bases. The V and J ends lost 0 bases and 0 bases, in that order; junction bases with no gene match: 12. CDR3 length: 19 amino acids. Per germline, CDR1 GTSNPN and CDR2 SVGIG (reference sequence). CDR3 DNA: TGTGCCTGGAGTGTTCGCCGGACAGGGGTAAAGGATAGCAATCAGCCCCAGCATTTT. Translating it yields CAWSVRRTGVKDSNQPQHF. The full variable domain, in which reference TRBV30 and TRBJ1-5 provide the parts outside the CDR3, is SQTIHQWPATLVQPVGSPLSLECTVEGTSNPNLYWYRQAAGRGLQLLFYSVGIGQISSEVPQNLSASRPQDRQFILSSKKLLLSDSGFYLCAWSVRRTGVKDSNQPQHFGDGTRLSIL.

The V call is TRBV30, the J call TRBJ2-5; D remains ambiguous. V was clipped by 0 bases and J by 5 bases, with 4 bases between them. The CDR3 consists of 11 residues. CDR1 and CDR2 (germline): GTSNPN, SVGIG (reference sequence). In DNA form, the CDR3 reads TGTGCCTGGAGTGTAGCGGAGACCCAGTACTTC. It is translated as CAWSVAETQYF.